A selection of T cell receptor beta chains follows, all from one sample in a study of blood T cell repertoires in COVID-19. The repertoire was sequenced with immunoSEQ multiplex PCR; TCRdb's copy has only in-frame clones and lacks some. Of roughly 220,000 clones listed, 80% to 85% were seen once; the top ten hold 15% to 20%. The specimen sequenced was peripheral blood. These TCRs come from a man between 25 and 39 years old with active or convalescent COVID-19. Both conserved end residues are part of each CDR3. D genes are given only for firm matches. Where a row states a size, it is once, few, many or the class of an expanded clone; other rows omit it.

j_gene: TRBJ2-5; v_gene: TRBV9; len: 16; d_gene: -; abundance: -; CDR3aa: CASSNSFSSPQETQYF; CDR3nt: TGTGCCAGCAGCAACTCCTTCTCGAGCCCTCAAGAGACCCAGTACTTC
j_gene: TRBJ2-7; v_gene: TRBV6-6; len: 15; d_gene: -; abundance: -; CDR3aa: CASSYVGQTSYEQYF; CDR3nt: TGTGCCAGCAGTTATGTAGGACAGACATCCTACGAGCAGTACTTC
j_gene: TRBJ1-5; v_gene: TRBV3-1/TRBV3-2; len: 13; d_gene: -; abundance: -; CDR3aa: CASSPGTFQPQHF; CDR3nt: TGTGCCAGCAGCCCCGGGACATTTCAGCCCCAGCATTTT
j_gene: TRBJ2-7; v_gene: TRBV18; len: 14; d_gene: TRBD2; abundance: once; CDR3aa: CASSRELAGGEQYF; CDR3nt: TGTGCCAGCTCACGCGAACTAGCGGGAGGCGAGCAGTACTTC
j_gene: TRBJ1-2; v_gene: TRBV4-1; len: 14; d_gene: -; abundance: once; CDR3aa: CASSLEGGDYGYTF; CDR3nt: TGCGCCAGCAGCCTCGAGGGCGGGGACTATGGCTACACCTTC
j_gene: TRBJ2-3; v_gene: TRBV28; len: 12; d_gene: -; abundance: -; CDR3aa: CASSWTKDTQYF; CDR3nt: TGTGCCAGCAGTTGGACTAAGGATACGCAGTATTTT
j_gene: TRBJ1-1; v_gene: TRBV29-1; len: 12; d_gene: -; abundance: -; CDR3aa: CSVEVGAGEAFF; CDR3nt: TGCAGCGTTGAAGTGGGGGCGGGTGAAGCTTTCTTT
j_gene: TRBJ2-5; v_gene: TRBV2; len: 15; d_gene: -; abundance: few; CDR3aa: CASRRTVGLQETQYF; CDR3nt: TGTGCCAGCAGACGGACAGTGGGCCTTCAAGAGACCCAGTACTTC
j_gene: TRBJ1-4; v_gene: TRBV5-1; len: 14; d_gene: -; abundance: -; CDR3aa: CASSSFSAGEKLFF; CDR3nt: TGCGCCAGCAGCTCGTTTTCGGCCGGGGAAAAACTGTTTTTT
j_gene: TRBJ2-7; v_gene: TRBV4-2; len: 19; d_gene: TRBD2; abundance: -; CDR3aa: CASSQGRGGPSGRQGEQYF; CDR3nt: TGTGCCAGCAGCCAAGGCCGGGGGGGACCTAGCGGGAGGCAGGGCGAGCAGTACTTC
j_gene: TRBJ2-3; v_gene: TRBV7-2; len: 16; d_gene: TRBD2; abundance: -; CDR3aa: CASSLGGSGGTDTQYF; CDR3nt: TGTGCCAGCAGCTTAGGAGGTAGCGGGGGCACAGATACGCAGTATTTT
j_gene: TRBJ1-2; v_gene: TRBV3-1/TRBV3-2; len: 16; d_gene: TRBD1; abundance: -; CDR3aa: CASSHPGDRGPEGYTF; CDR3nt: TGTGCCAGCAGCCATCCCGGGGACAGGGGGCCAGAAGGCTACACCTTC
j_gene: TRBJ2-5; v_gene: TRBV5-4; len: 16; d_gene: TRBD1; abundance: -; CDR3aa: CASSRRKTGGGETQYF; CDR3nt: TGTGCCAGCAGCCGTAGAAAGACAGGGGGAGGGGAGACCCAGTACTTC
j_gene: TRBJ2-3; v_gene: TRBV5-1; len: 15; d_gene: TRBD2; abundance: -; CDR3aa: CASSLAMLAGDTQYF; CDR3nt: TGCGCCAGCAGCTTGGCCATGCTAGCGGGGGATACGCAGTATTTT
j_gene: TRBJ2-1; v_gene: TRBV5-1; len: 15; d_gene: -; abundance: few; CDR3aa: CASSLDSSSYNEQFF; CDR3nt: TGCGCCAGCAGCCTAGACTCGAGCTCCTACAATGAGCAGTTCTTC
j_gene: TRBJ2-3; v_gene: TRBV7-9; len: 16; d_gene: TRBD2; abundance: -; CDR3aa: CASSLTSGRAGDTQYF; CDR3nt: TGTGCCAGCAGCTTGACTAGCGGGAGGGCCGGAGATACGCAGTATTTT
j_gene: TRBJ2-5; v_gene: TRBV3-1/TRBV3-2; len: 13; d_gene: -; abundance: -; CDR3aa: CASSPRGQETQYF; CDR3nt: TGTGCCAGCAGCCCACGGGGGCAAGAGACCCAGTACTTC
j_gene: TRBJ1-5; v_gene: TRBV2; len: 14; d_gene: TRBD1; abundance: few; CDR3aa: CASSPDRGNQPQHF; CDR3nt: TGTGCCAGCAGTCCCGACAGGGGCAATCAGCCCCAGCATTTT
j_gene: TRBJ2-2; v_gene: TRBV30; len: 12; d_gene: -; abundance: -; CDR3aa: CAWESGAGELFF; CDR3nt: TGTGCCTGGGAATCAGGGGCCGGGGAGCTGTTTTTT
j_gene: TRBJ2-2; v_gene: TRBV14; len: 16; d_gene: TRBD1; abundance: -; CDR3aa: CASSHWDRFNTGELFF; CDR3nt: TGTGCCAGCAGCCATTGGGACAGGTTCAACACCGGGGAGCTGTTTTTT
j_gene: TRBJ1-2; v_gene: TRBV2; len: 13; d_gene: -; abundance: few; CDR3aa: CASSEEKGVGYTF; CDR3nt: TGTGCCAGCAGTGAAGAGAAGGGAGTGGGCTACACCTTC
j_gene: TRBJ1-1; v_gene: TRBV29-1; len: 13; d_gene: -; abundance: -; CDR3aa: CSVKGQMNTEAFF; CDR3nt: TGCAGCGTTAAAGGTCAAATGAACACTGAAGCTTTCTTT
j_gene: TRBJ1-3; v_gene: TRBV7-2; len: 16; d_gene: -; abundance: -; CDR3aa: CASSLVLRNPGNTIYF; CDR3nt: TGTGCCAGCAGCTTAGTTTTGAGAAACCCTGGAAACACCATATATTTT
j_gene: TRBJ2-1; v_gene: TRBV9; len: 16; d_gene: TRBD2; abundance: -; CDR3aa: CASSATLAGAGNEQFF; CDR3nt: TGTGCCAGCAGCGCAACCCTAGCGGGAGCCGGGAATGAGCAGTTCTTC
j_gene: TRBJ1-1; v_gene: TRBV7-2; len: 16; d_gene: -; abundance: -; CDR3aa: CASSLAGVLMNTEAFF; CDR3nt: TGTGCCAGCAGCTTAGCCGGGGTGTTAATGAACACTGAAGCTTTCTTT
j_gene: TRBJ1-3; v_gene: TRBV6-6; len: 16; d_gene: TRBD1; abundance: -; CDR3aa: CASTISPTGNIDTIYF; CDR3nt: TGTGCCAGCACCATAAGCCCGACAGGGAACATTGACACCATATATTTT
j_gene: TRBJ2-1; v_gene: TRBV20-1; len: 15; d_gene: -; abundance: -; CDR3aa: CSASPSGSSYNEQFF; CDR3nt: TGCAGTGCTAGTCCCAGCGGAAGCTCCTACAATGAGCAGTTCTTC
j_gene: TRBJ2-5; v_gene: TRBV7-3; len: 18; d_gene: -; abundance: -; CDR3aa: CASSSRVADDSAQETQYF; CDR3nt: TGTGCCAGCAGCTCCCGCGTCGCCGACGACTCGGCTCAAGAGACCCAGTACTTC
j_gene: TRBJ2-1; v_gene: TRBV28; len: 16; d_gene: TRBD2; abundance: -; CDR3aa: CASSPGLAEGMGGQFF; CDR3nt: TGTGCCAGCAGTCCCGGACTAGCGGAGGGGATGGGGGGGCAGTTCTTC
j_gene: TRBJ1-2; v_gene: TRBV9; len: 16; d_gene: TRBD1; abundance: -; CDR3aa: CASSLRGDREVYGYTF; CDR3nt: TGTGCCAGCAGCCTCCGCGGAGACAGGGAAGTCTATGGCTACACCTTC
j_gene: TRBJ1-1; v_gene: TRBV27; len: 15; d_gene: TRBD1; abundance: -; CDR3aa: CASSPTGTASRKAFF; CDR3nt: TGTGCCAGCAGTCCAACCGGGACAGCCTCCAGGAAAGCTTTCTTT
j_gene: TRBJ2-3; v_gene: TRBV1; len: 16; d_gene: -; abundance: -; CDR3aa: CTSSQDEAPSTDTQYF; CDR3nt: TGCACCAGCAGCCAAGATGAAGCGCCCAGCACAGATACGCAGTATTTT
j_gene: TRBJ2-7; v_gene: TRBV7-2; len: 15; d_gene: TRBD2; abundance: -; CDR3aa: CASSPNPTSGYEQYF; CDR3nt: TGTGCCAGCAGCCCTAACCCCACTAGCGGATACGAGCAGTACTTC
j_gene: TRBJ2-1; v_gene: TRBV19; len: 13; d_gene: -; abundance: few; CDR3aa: CASSPDFYNEQFF; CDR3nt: TGTGCCAGTAGTCCGGACTTTTACAATGAGCAGTTCTTC
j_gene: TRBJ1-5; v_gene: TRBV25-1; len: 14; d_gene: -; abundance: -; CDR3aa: CASCRVRSNQPQHF; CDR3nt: TGTGCCAGCTGCAGGGTCAGGAGCAATCAGCCCCAGCATTTT
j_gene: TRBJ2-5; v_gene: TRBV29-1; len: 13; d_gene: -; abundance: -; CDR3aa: CSVERSGQETQYF; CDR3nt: TGCAGCGTTGAAAGGAGTGGACAAGAGACCCAGTACTTC
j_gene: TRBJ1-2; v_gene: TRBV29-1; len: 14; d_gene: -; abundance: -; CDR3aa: CSVEDLQVLYGYTF; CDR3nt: TGCAGCGTTGAAGATCTTCAGGTTCTCTATGGCTACACCTTC
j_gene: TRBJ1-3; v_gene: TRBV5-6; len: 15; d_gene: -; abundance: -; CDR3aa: CASSSRHLSGNTIYF; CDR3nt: TGTGCCAGCAGCTCGCGACACCTCTCTGGAAACACCATATATTTT
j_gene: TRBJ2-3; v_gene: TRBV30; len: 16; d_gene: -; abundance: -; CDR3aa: CAWIGGRLRSTDTQYF; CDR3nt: TGTGCCTGGATTGGTGGGAGGTTGCGTAGCACAGATACGCAGTATTTT
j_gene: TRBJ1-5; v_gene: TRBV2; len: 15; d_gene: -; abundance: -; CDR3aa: CASSDEAGLNQPQHF; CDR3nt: TGTGCCAGCAGTGATGAAGCAGGCCTAAATCAGCCCCAGCATTTT
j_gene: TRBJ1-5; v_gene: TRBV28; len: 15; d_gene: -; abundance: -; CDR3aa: CASSPGTLGNQPQHF; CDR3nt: TGTGCCAGCAGCCCCGGGACATTGGGCAATCAGCCCCAGCATTTT
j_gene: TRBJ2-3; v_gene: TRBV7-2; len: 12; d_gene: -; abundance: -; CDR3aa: CASSLYTDTQYF; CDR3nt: TGTGCCAGCAGCCTCTACACAGATACGCAGTATTTT
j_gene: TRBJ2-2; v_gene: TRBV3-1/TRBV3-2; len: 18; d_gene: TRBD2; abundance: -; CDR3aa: CASSHPGLAGGSTGELFF; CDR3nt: TGTGCCAGCAGCCACCCGGGACTAGCGGGGGGCTCCACCGGGGAGCTGTTTTTT
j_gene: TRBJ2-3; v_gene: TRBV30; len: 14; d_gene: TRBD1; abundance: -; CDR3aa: CAWSVSTGINTQYF; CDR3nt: TGTGCCTGGAGTGTATCGACAGGGATCAATACGCAGTATTTT
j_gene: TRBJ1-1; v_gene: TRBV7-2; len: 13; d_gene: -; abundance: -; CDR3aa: CASRWSSNTEAFF; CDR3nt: TGTGCCAGCAGGTGGAGCAGTAACACTGAAGCTTTCTTT
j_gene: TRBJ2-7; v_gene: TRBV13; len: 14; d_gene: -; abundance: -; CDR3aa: CASSLAGFPYEQYF; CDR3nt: TGTGCCAGCAGCTTAGCAGGGTTCCCCTACGAGCAGTACTTC
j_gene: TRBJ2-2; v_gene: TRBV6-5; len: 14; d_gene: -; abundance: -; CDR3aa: CASSYSSGTGELFF; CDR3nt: TGTGCCAGCAGTTACTCGTCGGGGACCGGGGAGCTGTTTTTT
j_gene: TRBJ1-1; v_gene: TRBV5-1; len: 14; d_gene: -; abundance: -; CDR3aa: CASSPGLRDTEAFF; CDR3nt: TGCGCCAGCAGCCCGGGACTAAGGGACACTGAAGCTTTCTTT
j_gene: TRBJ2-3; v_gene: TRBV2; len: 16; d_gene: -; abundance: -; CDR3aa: CASSAEVRPSTDTQYF; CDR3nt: TGTGCCAGCAGTGCCGAGGTGCGTCCTAGCACAGATACGCAGTATTTT
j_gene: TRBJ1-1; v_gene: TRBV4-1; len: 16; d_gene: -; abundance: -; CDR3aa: CASSQDHSVGGTEAFF; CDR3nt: TGCGCCAGCAGCCAAGATCATTCGGTGGGGGGAACTGAAGCTTTCTTT
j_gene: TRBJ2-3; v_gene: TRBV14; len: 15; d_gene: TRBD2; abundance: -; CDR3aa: CASSQGLAALGSQYF; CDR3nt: TGTGCCAGCAGCCAAGGACTAGCTGCTCTAGGCTCGCAGTATTTT
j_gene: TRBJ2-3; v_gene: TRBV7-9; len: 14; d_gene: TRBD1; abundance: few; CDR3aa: CASTSQGSTDTQYF; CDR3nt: TGTGCCAGCACCTCACAGGGGTCCACAGATACGCAGTATTTT
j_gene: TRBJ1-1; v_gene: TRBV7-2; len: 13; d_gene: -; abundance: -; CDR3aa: CASSPMVTTEAFF; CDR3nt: TGTGCCAGCAGCCCTATGGTCACTACTGAAGCTTTCTTT
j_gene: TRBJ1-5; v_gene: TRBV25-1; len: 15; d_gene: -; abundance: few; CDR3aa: CASSELTGRFQPQHF; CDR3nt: TGTGCCAGCAGTGAACTAACAGGGAGATTCCAGCCCCAGCATTTT